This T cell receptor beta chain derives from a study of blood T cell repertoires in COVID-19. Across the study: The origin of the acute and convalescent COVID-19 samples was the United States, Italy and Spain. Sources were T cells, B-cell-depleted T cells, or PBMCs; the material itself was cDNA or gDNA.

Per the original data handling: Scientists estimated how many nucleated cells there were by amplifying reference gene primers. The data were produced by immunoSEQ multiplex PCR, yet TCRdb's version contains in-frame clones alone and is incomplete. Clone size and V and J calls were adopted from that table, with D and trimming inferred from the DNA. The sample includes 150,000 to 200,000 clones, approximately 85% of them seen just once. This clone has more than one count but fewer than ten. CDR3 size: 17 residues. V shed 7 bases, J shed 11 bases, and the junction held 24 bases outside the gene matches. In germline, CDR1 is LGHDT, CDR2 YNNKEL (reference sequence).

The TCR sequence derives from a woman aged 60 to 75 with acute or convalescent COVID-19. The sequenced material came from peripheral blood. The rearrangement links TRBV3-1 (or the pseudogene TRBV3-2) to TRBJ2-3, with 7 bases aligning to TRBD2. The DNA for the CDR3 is TGTGCCAGCACCCCGTTTAACTCGGCGGGAGCTCTGTCAGAGCAGTATTTT. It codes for CASTPFNSAGALSEQYF.